Listed here are 21 T cell receptor beta chains from one sample, sequenced in a study of blood T cell repertoires in COVID-19. Clones were sequenced by immunoSEQ multiplex PCR, and TCRdb holds only the in-frame ones, with some missing. The sample shows 300,000 to 400,000 clones, roughly 87% of them seen only once. Sequenced material: peripheral blood. The receptors were gathered from a man between 25 and 39 years old with COVID-19, enrolled during active disease.

The rearrangement joins TRBV19 to TRBJ2-7; 8 nucleotides line up with TRBD1. From germline, CDR1 is LNHDA and CDR2 SQIVND (reference sequence). This CDR3 is built from 14 residues. Trimming cost V 3 bases and J 4 bases; bases outside gene matches: 5. The CDR3 DNA sequence: TGTGCCAGTAGTATTGGGACAGGAGATTACGAGCAGTACTTC. This gives the protein CASSIGTGDYEQYF. The full variable domain, with the rest looked up from reference TRBV19 and TRBJ2-7, is DGGITQSPKYLFRKEGQNVTLSCEQNLNHDAMYWYRQDPGQGLRLIYYSQIVNDFQKGDIAEGYSVSREKKESFPLTVTSAQKNPTAFYLCASSIGTGDYEQYFGPGTRLTVT.

This clone was found once. The gene calls are TRBV11-2 and TRBJ2-5; no clear D. The CDR3 is 14 amino acids. Trimming cost V 1 base and J 2 bases, with 8 bases left between them. Germline CDR1 and CDR2: SGHAT and FQNNGV. The CDR3 DNA follows: TGTGCCAGCAGCTTAGTCTCCACTCAAGAGACCCAGTACTTC. It specifies CASSLVSTQETQYF.

The rearrangement joins TRBV19 to TRBJ2-3; 11 bases align to TRBD2. From germline, CDR1 is LNHDA and CDR2 SQIVND (reference sequence). CDR3 size: 14 residues. The J segment lost 3 bases and the V segment lost 7 bases, leaving 3 bases of the junction unmatched. This chain's CDR3 is CASKLAGVTDTQYF. CDR3 in DNA: TGTGCCAGTAAACTAGCGGGAGTTACAGATACGCAGTATTTT.

Concerning this clone: Other DNA sequences of this sample code for an identical CDR3. This chain uses TRBV18 with TRBJ2-1; maybe TRBD2 (5 bases). This CDR3 is 15 amino acids long. Between the trimmed V and J ends, which lost 3 bases and 0 bases, there was a span of 9 bases. Per germline, CDR1 KGHSH and CDR2 LQKENI. The CDR3 protein is CASSPVGGSYNEQFF. The CDR3 DNA is TGTGCCAGCTCACCGGTCGGAGGCTCCTACAATGAGCAGTTCTTC.

This clone has more than one count but fewer than ten. The V gene is TRBV6-1, the J gene TRBJ1-2; D gene uncertain. Trimming removed 2 bases from V and 6 bases from J, with 22 bases in between. CDR1 is MNHNS and CDR2 is SASEGT in the germline V gene. CDR3 length equals 17 residues. This CDR3 reads CASSETNFGRWANGYTF. The CDR3 bases are TGTGCCAGCAGTGAAACAAATTTTGGGAGGTGGGCCAATGGCTACACCTTC.

The gene calls are TRBV6-6 and TRBJ2-2; weak D call: TRBD1 (5 bases). Trimming took off 1 base at V and 4 bases at J, with 10 bases between the two ends. The CDR3 contains 15 residues. Germline values: CDR1 MNHNY, CDR2 SVGAGI (reference sequence). In DNA, the CDR3 is TGTGCCAGCAGTTACTTCAGGGTAGGCACCGGGGAGCTGTTTTTT. Encoded protein: CASSYFRVGTGELFF.

The chain employs TRBV5-6 and TRBJ2-1, with D perhaps TRBD1 (8 bases). The CDR3 is 17 amino acids. CDR1 SGHDT and CDR2 YYEEEE come from the germline V gene. V was trimmed by 6 bases and J by 5 bases, leaving 24 bases between them. CDR3 sequence reads: CASINKQGEGIDNEQFF. The CDR3 DNA reads as TGTGCCAGCATCAATAAACAGGGGGAGGGTATCGACAATGAGCAGTTCTTC.

The CDR3 is CASTAAGTPQETQYF. In nucleotides, the CDR3 is TGTGCCAGTACCGCTGCCGGGACACCTCAAGAGACCCAGTACTTC. J is TRBJ2-5 and V is TRBV19; TRBD1 might be the D (6 bases). Germline V CDR1 and CDR2: LNHDA, SQIVND (reference sequence). V gave up 7 bases and J gave up 2 bases, with 17 bases separating them. The CDR3 has 15 amino acids.

The chain is built from TRBV20-1 and TRBJ1-5; the D gene is possibly TRBD1 (6 bases). CDR1 and CDR2 from the germline V gene are DFQATT and SNEGSKA (reference sequence). Trimming left V 3 bases short and J 6 bases short, with 12 bases between. This CDR3 region has 13 residues. CDR3 loop: CSASKTGFQPQHF. For the CDR3, the DNA is TGCAGTGCTAGTAAGACAGGATTTCAGCCCCAGCATTTT.

The genes are TRBV11-1 and TRBJ2-5; 7 nucleotides agree with TRBD1. Germline CDR1 reads SGHAT; CDR2 reads FQDESV (reference sequence). The CDR3 is 14 residues long. J was trimmed by 7 bases and V by 4 bases; bases with no gene match: 9. The CDR3 here is CASSSVTGAGTQYF. The CDR3, as DNA: TGTGCCAGCAGCTCCGTTACAGGGGCAGGGACCCAGTACTTC.

The chain employs TRBV4-1 and TRBJ1-3; possibly TRBD1 for D (6 bases). The CDR3 sequence is 17 residues long. The V gene's germline CDR1 is MGHRA and CDR2 YSYEKL. With 3 bases removed from V and 0 bases from J, the gap between germline ends came to 15 bases. CDR3 amino acids: CASSQVWTESSGNTIYF. In nucleotides, the CDR3 is TGCGCCAGCAGCCAGGTGTGGACAGAGAGCTCTGGAAACACCATATATTTT.

This rearrangement joins TRBV5-1 to TRBJ2-1; 12 bases line up with TRBD2. Germline V gene data show CDR1 as SGHRS and CDR2 as YFSETQ. With V trimmed by 5 bases and J by 8 bases, 8 bases remained unmatched. The CDR3 is 15 amino acids. CDR3 sequence reads: CASSTGLAGGDEQFF. CDR3 DNA sequence: TGCGCCAGCAGTACCGGGCTAGCGGGAGGGGATGAGCAGTTCTTC. The whole variable domain, filled in from reference TRBV5-1 and TRBJ2-1, reads KAGVTQTPRYLIKTRGQQVTLSCSPISGHRSVSWYQQTPGQGLQFLFEYFSETQRNKGNFPGRFSGRQFSNSRSEMNVSTLELGDSALYLCASSTGLAGGDEQFFGPGTRLTVL.

The V gene is TRBV6-5, the J gene TRBJ2-2, with D maybe TRBD2 (5 bases). Germline CDR1 MNHEY, CDR2 SVGAGI. Deletions cut 2 bases from V and 7 bases from J, with 14 bases between. This CDR3 contains 15 residues. CDR3 protein: CASSYNGKGLGELFF. CDR3 coding DNA: TGTGCCAGCAGTTACAACGGGAAGGGTCTCGGGGAGCTGTTTTTT.

V gene TRBV27 combines with J gene TRBJ1-3, with 7 bases aligning to TRBD1. Germline V gene sequence: CDR1 MNHEY, CDR2 SMNVEV (reference sequence). This CDR3 spans 15 amino acids. V lost 2 bases to trimming and J lost 3 bases; unmatched junction nucleotides: 4. CDR3 region: CASSLERGHGNTIYF. The CDR3 region has the DNA TGTGCCAGCAGTTTAGAAAGGGGGCATGGAAACACCATATATTTT.

The chain recombines TRBV30 with TRBJ1-6, with TRBD1 matching 7 bases. Germline-derived CDR1 and CDR2 are GTSNPN and SVGIG (reference sequence). There are 17 residues in the CDR3. Trimming cost V 3 bases and J 7 bases; bases outside gene matches: 15. CDR3 protein: CAWRRADREIRNSPLHF. In nucleotides, the CDR3 is TGTGCCTGGAGGAGGGCCGACAGGGAGATTAGGAATTCACCCCTCCACTTT.

The chain recombines TRBV9 with TRBJ2-3; 8 bases align to TRBD2. The CDR3 runs 16 residues. With 1 base clipped from V and 2 bases from J, the junction kept 6 bases outside the gene matches. Germline values: CDR1 SGDLS, CDR2 YYNGEE. The CDR3 sequence is CASSVPGRGVTDTQYF. The CDR3 DNA reads as TGTGCCAGCAGCGTACCCGGGAGGGGGGTCACAGATACGCAGTATTTT.

CDR3 nucleotide sequence: TGCGCCAGCAGCCAAGCCGATGGTAGCGGGATTCGGAATGAGCAGTTCTTC. Amino acids: CASSQADGSGIRNEQFF. The chain combines TRBV4-3 with TRBJ2-1; TRBD2 agrees at 8 bases. Germline lookup yields CDR1 LGHNA and CDR2 YSLEER. There are 17 residues in the CDR3. J gave up 7 bases and V 1 base, and 12 bases lay outside the gene matches.

V gene TRBV19 combines with J gene TRBJ2-7; 7 bases align to TRBD2. The CDR3 covers 14 residues. Germline assignment: CDR1 LNHDA and CDR2 SQIVND (reference sequence). V lost 5 bases, J lost 4 bases, and 8 bases stayed unmatched. The CDR3 reads CASSLQYGGYEQYF. DNA for the CDR3: TGTGCCAGTAGTCTCCAGTACGGGGGGTACGAGCAGTACTTC.

The chain employs TRBV11-2 and TRBJ2-1; a weak D match, TRBD2 (5 bases). CDR1 SGHAT and CDR2 FQNNGV come from the germline V gene. CDR3 length equals 12 residues. Trimming left V 2 bases short and J 7 bases short, with 6 bases between. The CDR3 here is CASSLRENEQFF. CDR3 nucleotide sequence: TGTGCCAGCAGCTTAAGGGAGAATGAGCAGTTCTTC.

V gene TRBV19 combines with J gene TRBJ1-2, with D possibly matching TRBD1 (6 bases). There are 11 residues in the CDR3. The germline V gene encodes CDR1 LNHDA and CDR2 SQIVND (reference sequence). Trimming took 6 bases from V and 8 from J, leaving 10 bases between them. The DNA of the CDR3 is TGTGCCAGTAGATTACAGGGAGGCTACACCTTC. Translated, it gives CASRLQGGYTF.

The chain combines TRBV3-1 (or the pseudogene TRBV3-2) with TRBJ1-6; weak D call: TRBD1 (5 bases). The CDR3 is 17 residues long. Per germline, CDR1 LGHDT and CDR2 YNNKEL (reference sequence). Trimming took off 0 bases at V and 14 bases at J, with 23 bases between the two ends. The DNA of the CDR3 is TGTGCCAGCAGCCAAGACGGGTGGCAGGGCCATCTTGGGGCCCTCCACTTT. Translated, it gives CASSQDGWQGHLGALHF.